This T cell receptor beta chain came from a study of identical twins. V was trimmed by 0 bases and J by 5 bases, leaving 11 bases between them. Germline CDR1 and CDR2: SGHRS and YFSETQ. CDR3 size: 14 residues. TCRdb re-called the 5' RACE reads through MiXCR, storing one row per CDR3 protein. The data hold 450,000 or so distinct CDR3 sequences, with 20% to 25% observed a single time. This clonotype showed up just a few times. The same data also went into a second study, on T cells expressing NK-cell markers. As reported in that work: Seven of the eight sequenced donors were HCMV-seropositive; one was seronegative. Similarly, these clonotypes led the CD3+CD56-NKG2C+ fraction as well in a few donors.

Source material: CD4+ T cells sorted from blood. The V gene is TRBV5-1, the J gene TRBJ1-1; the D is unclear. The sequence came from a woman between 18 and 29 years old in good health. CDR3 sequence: CASSLALTTTEAFF. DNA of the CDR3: TGCGCCAGCAGCTTGGCCTTGACTACTACTGAAGCTTTCTTT.